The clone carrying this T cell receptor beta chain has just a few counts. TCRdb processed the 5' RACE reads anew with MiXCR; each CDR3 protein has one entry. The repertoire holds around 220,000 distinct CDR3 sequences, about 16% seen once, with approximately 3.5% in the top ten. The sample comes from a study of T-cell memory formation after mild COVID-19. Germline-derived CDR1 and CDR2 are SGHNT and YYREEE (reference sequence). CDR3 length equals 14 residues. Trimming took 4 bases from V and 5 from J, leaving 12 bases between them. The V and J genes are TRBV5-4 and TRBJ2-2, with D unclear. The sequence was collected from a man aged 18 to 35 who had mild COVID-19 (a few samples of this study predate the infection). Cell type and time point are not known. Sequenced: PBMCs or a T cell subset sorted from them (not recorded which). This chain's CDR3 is CASSPHPLTGELFF. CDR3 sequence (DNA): TGTGCCAGCAGCCCACACCCCCTTACCGGGGAGCTGTTTTTT.